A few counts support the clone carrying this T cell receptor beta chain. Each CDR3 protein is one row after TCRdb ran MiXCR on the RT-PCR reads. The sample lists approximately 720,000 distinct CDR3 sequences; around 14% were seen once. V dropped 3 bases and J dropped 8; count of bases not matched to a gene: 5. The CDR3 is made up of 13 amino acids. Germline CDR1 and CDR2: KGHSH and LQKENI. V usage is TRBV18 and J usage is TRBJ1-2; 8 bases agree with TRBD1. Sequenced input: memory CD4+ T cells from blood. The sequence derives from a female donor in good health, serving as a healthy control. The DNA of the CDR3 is TGTGCCAGCTCACCCCAGACAGGGGAGGGCTACACCTTC. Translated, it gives CASSPQTGEGYTF.